This T cell receptor (beta chain) was obtained from a study of T-cell reconstitution after alpha-beta-depleted transplantation in children. Findings and caveats of the study: Several patients had high TCRbeta diversity at day 60; it came from surviving recipient T cells and thymic progenitors. Diversity and T-cell counts at one year after transplant derived mostly from new T cells.

Unique molecular identifiers were incorporated when the TCRbeta library was constructed. TCRdb reanalysed the PCR reads using MiXCR and keeps one entry per CDR3 protein. The top ten clones hold just over 35% of a sample with a few hundred thousand distinct CDR3 sequences, about a quarter of them seen once. As for this clonotype: What it recognizes is unknown.

The CDR3 has 14 residues. CDR1 is SGHRS, CDR2 YFSETQ, per germline. Trimming removed 0 bases from V and 4 bases from J, with 10 bases in between. The genes are TRBV5-1 and TRBJ1-1, with D possibly matching TRBD1 (6 bases). The TCR sequence derives from a boy in the first two years of life with Wiskott-Aldrich syndrome, due to receive a stem cell transplant. This sample comprised PBMCs, obtained before TCRalphabeta/CD19-depleted stem cell transplant. The CDR3 sequence: CASSLEGQSTEAFF. The CDR3 region has the DNA TGCGCCAGCAGCTTGGAAGGACAGAGCACTGAAGCTTTCTTT.